A single sample gave rise to the 7 T cell receptor beta chains below, sequenced in a study of T-cell reconstitution after alpha-beta-depleted transplantation in children. Molecular barcoding with unique molecular identifiers was used for the TCRbeta library. Each CDR3 protein is one row after TCRdb ran MiXCR on the PCR reads. Among hundreds of thousands of distinct CDR3 sequences listed, approximately 15% were seen once. The source material was PBMCs from the stem cell graft donor, sampled from the stem cell graft. The receptors come from a human donor who donated a stem cell graft to a child with acute myeloid leukemia.

CDR3 sequence reads: CASSDPRSGANVLTF. CDR3 bases: TGTGCCAGCAGCGACCCCAGGTCTGGGGCCAACGTCCTGACTTTC. V and J are TRBV7-3 and TRBJ2-6; D not certain. Germline V gene lookup returns CDR1 SGHTA and CDR2 FQGTGA. The V end was cut by 5 bases, the J end by 1 base, with 9 bases between. The CDR3 totals 15 residues.

This clonotype appeared a few times. CDR3 protein: CASSFFQSNQPQHF. The CDR3 nucleotides read TGTGCCAGCAGCTTCTTTCAGAGCAATCAGCCCCAGCATTTT. J is TRBJ1-5 and V is TRBV5-6, with D hard to call. This CDR3 is 14 amino acids long. V lost 2 bases, J lost 1 base, and 7 bases lay in between. Per germline, CDR1 SGHDT and CDR2 YYEEEE.

In its sample, this clonotype was seen many times. The gene calls are TRBV20-1 and TRBJ1-1; D may be TRBD1 (5 bases). The germline V gene encodes CDR1 DFQATT and CDR2 SNEGSKA (reference sequence). V was trimmed by 5 bases and J by 3 bases, leaving 13 bases between them. The CDR3 is 13 amino acids. CDR3 in amino acids: CSAVRELDTEAFF. The CDR3 coding sequence is TGCAGTGCTGTCAGGGAATTGGACACTGAAGCTTTCTTT.

This clonotype was counted many times. The chain recombines TRBV12-3 or TRBV12-4 with TRBJ2-3; D is undetermined. This CDR3 region has 12 residues. Trimming took 5 bases from V and 5 from J, leaving 8 bases between them. CDR3 amino acids: CASSPNVDTQYF. Here the CDR3 DNA reads TGTGCCAGCAGTCCGAACGTAGATACGCAGTATTTT.

This chain connects TRBV21-1 to TRBJ1-2; TRBD1 is the table's D call, not checked against the DNA. TRBV21-1 is described as a pseudogene. The CDR3 is made up of 14 amino acids. CDR3 bases: TGTGCCAGCGGACGGGGGTATCGGGCAGATGGCTACACCTTC. Protein: CASGRGYRADGYTF.

This clonotype has a count of ten or more. The chain links TRBV29-1 to TRBJ2-7, with TRBD1 matching over 10 bases. This CDR3 comprises 16 residues. With V trimmed by 0 bases and J by 2 bases, 7 bases remained unmatched. Germline values: CDR1 SQVTM, CDR2 ANQGSEA. The CDR3 reads CSVEEGDRGPPYEQYF. The CDR3 coding sequence is TGCAGCGTTGAAGAGGGGGACAGGGGACCTCCCTACGAGCAGTACTTC.

The rearrangement joins TRBV18 to TRBJ2-6; D is undetermined. V was cut by 0 bases and J by 1 base, with 4 bases left in between. The CDR3 totals 15 residues. Germline V gene sequence: CDR1 KGHSH, CDR2 LQKENI. CDR3 DNA sequence: TGTGCCAGCTCACCACCGGTATCTGGGGCCAACGTCCTGACTTTC. Its translation is CASSPPVSGANVLTF.